A single sample gave rise to the 31 T cell receptor beta chains below, sequenced in a study of T-cell reconstitution after alpha-beta-depleted transplantation in children. Study-level findings and limits: T cells produced anew were the main source of T-cell counts and diversity one year after transplant.

These receptors' targets are unknown. Preparation of the TCRbeta library involved a method that used unique molecular identifiers. TCRdb re-called the PCR reads with MiXCR, one entry per CDR3 protein. Of 250,000 to 300,000 distinct CDR3 sequences listed, just over 7.5% are singletons. The sample in question was peripheral blood, obtained 360 days after TCRalphabeta/CD19-depleted stem cell transplant. The receptors shown here come from a female patient under 10 years old who had a stem cell transplant for Fanconi anemia, so the T cells may come from the graft donor.

This clonotype was counted at least ten times. The chain is built from TRBV5-1 and TRBJ2-1, with TRBD1 identical over 7 bases. The CDR3 runs 15 residues. Germline-derived CDR1 and CDR2 are SGHRS and YFSETQ. The trim removed 5 bases at V and 4 bases at J, leaving 9 bases unmatched. CDR3 in DNA: TGCGCCAGCAGTTTACGTGGGACAGATTACAATGAGCAGTTCTTC. Translating it yields CASSLRGTDYNEQFF.

This clonotype showed up just a few times. The gene calls are TRBV29-1 and TRBJ2-3; TRBD2 aligns across 7 bases. This CDR3 contains 14 residues. The germline V gene has CDR1 SQVTM and CDR2 ANQGSEA. V was pared by 3 bases and J by 2 bases, with 5 bases of the junction left unmatched. The CDR3 sequence: CSVDGGRPTDTQYF. Here the CDR3 DNA reads TGCAGCGTTGACGGGGGGAGACCCACAGATACGCAGTATTTT.

This clonotype was observed a few times. J is TRBJ2-5 and V is TRBV12-3 or TRBV12-4, with 7 bases aligning to TRBD1. V shed 5 bases, J shed 5 bases, and the junction held 20 bases outside the gene matches. The CDR3 consists of 18 residues. Here the CDR3 reads CASSEHRGIRARGETQYF. CDR3 nucleotide sequence: TGTGCCAGCAGTGAACACAGGGGAATAAGGGCTAGAGGGGAGACCCAGTACTTC.

The rearrangement links TRBV4-3 to TRBJ2-5, with D possibly matching TRBD1 (5 bases). The CDR3 is made up of 15 amino acids. V lost 0 bases and J 4 bases, leaving 12 bases between the germline ends. Germline CDR1 is LGHNA and CDR2 is YSLEER. The CDR3 sequence is CASSQDHHRPETQYF. The CDR3, as DNA: TGCGCCAGCAGCCAAGATCATCACAGGCCAGAGACCCAGTACTTC.

This clonotype was counted ten times or more. V and J are TRBV5-1 and TRBJ2-2; D not resolved. The CDR3 runs to 13 residues. The germline V gene encodes CDR1 SGHRS and CDR2 YFSETQ. The germline V and J ends were trimmed by 5 bases and 1 base, with 6 bases remaining between them. CDR3 DNA: TGCGCCAGCAGGGACGAGAACACCGGGGAGCTGTTTTTT. Its translation: CASRDENTGELFF.

This clonotype has ten or more counts. The chain carries TRBV28 and TRBJ2-7; D uncertain. Germline CDR1 is MDHEN and CDR2 is SYDVKM. This CDR3 spans 14 amino acids. V was shortened by 2 bases and J by 5 bases, with 13 bases between the two germline ends. The CDR3 bases are TGTGCCAGCAGTTTAGCCCTTGCCCCCCACGAGCAGTACGTC. Translation gives CASSLALAPHEQYV.

This clonotype was detected a few times. The chain uses TRBV7-3 and TRBJ1-6; 7 nucleotides line up with TRBD1. CDR1 and CDR2 (germline): SGHTA, FQGTGA. CDR3 length: 15 amino acids. V lost 1 base, J lost 5 bases, and 2 bases stayed unmatched. The CDR3 sequence is CASSLRGGHNSPLHF. The CDR3 DNA sequence: TGTGCCAGCAGCTTAAGAGGGGGCCATAATTCACCCCTCCACTTT.

This clonotype was picked up many times. The chain uses TRBV27 and TRBJ1-1; D perhaps matches TRBD1 (5 bases). The V gene's germline CDR1 is MNHEY and CDR2 SMNVEV (reference sequence). This CDR3 has 13 amino acids. Trimming shortened V by 2 bases and J by 6 bases, and 10 bases separated the two germline ends. CDR3 residues: CASSLMPGAEAFF. CDR3 in DNA: TGTGCCAGCAGTTTAATGCCGGGGGCTGAAGCTTTCTTT.

There are many counts of this clonotype. This sequence joins TRBV4-2 and TRBJ2-5, with D possibly TRBD1 on 5 matching bases. Trimming pared 0 bases from V and 5 bases from J, leaving 19 bases between. Per the germline V gene, CDR1 is LGHNA and CDR2 is YNFKEQ. The CDR3 totals 17 residues. CDR3 nucleotide sequence: TGTGCCAGCAGCCAAGACACTGCAGGGAATCTTCTTGAGACCCAGTACTTC. As protein: CASSQDTAGNLLETQYF.

This clonotype has at least ten counts. This chain joins TRBV21-1 and TRBJ2-5; no DNA check was done on the table's D call, TRBD2. TRBV21-1 is an annotated pseudogene. The CDR3 has 16 residues. The DNA of the CDR3 is TGTGCCAGCAGCAAAGCTCCGACTAGCCCTCAAGAGACCCAGTACTTC. Its protein product is CASSKAPTSPQETQYF.

Many counts were recorded for this clonotype. The chain joins TRBV28 to TRBJ1-1, with 9 bases matching TRBD1. Germline lookup yields CDR1 MDHEN and CDR2 SYDVKM. The CDR3 totals 14 residues. Germline trimming cut 6 bases from V and 3 bases from J; bases unmatched to any gene: 5. CDR3 nucleotides: TGTGCCAGCAGAACAGGGGGCGGATACACTGAAGCTTTCTTT. This encodes CASRTGGGYTEAFF.

This clonotype has ten or more counts. CDR3 residues: CASSLDREYQPQHF. The CDR3 region has the DNA TGTGCCAGCAGCTTGGACAGGGAGTACCAGCCCCAGCATTTT. V usage is TRBV7-9 and J usage is TRBJ1-5; 8 positions match TRBD1. V lost 3 bases to trimming and J lost 7 bases; unmatched junction nucleotides: 5. This CDR3 comprises 14 residues. Germline V gene lookup returns CDR1 SEHNR and CDR2 FQNEAQ (reference sequence).

The chain employs TRBV6-5 and TRBJ1-6, with unresolved D. This CDR3 region has 16 residues. Trimming shortened V by 2 bases and J by 0 bases, and 8 bases separated the two germline ends. Germline CDR1 is MNHEY and CDR2 is SVGAGI. CDR3 DNA: TGTGCCAGCAGTTACAGGGCGAGCTCCTATAATTCACCCCTCCACTTT. Translating gives CASSYRASSYNSPLHF.

This clonotype was seen repeatedly, ten times or more. The chain joins TRBV28 to TRBJ1-5; no clear D gene. Trimming took 1 base from V and 4 from J, leaving 5 bases between them. This CDR3 contains 13 residues. Germline assignment: CDR1 MDHEN and CDR2 SYDVKM. The CDR3 here is CASSLYPNQPQHF. The DNA for the CDR3 is TGTGCCAGCAGTTTATATCCTAATCAGCCCCAGCATTTT.

This clonotype was seen ten or more times. This chain uses TRBV7-2 with TRBJ2-2; D may be TRBD1 (5 bases). Germline CDR1 SGHTA, CDR2 FQGNSA. The V end lost 2 bases, the J end lost 16 bases, and 23 bases lay between the germline ends. The length of the CDR3 is 15 residues. Written as DNA, the CDR3 is TGTGCCAGCAGCTTATCCAGTGGCGCAGGGCCGTTTACGTTTTTT. Its translation: CASSLSSGAGPFTFF. The entire variable domain, with the rest obtained from reference TRBV7-2 and TRBJ2-2, is as follows: GAGVSQSPSNKVTEKGKDVELRCDPISGHTALYWYRQSLGQGLEFLIYFQGNSAPDKSGLPSDRFSAERTGGSVSTLTIQRTQQEDSAVYLCASSLSSGAGPFTFFGEGSRLTVL.

This clonotype was found many times. The rearrangement uses TRBV7-9 and TRBJ2-3; D call uncertain. There are 12 residues in the CDR3. V was shortened by 5 bases and J by 1 base, with 4 bases between the two germline ends. Germline-derived CDR1 and CDR2 are SEHNR and FQNEAQ (reference sequence). CDR3 sequence (DNA): TGTGCCAGCAGCAGAGGCACAGATACGCAGTATTTT. Its protein product is CASSRGTDTQYF.

This clonotype has ten or more counts. The chain couples TRBV29-1 to TRBJ2-3; D is undetermined. The germline CDR1 and CDR2 sequences are SQVTM and ANQGSEA. The CDR3 sequence is 14 residues long. The V end was cut by 4 bases, the J end by 2 bases, with 13 bases between. The CDR3 DNA reads as TGCAGCGTTGTTCGCCGTGGCGCCACAGATACGCAGTATTTT. Protein: CSVVRRGATDTQYF.

This clonotype was counted ten times or more. The chain has TRBV5-1 and TRBJ1-4, with no clear D. In germline, CDR1 is SGHRS, CDR2 YFSETQ. Trimming took 0 bases from V and 8 from J, leaving 14 bases between them. The CDR3 consists of 15 residues. CDR3 amino acids: CASSLVGGEREKLFF. The CDR3 DNA follows: TGCGCCAGCAGCTTGGTCGGCGGGGAGAGGGAAAAACTGTTTTTT.

This clonotype has at least ten counts. The chain couples TRBV7-9 to TRBJ2-5; D unresolved. The V gene lost 3 bases and the J gene lost 0 bases, with 5 bases spanning the gap. The CDR3 sequence is 13 residues long. CDR1 and CDR2 from the germline V gene are SEHNR and FQNEAQ (reference sequence). Written as DNA, the CDR3 is TGTGCCAGCAGCTTCTTAGACCAAGAGACCCAGTACTTC. Residues: CASSFLDQETQYF.

The V gene is TRBV7-2, the J gene TRBJ2-1, with 7 bases aligning to TRBD1. Per the germline V gene, CDR1 is SGHTA and CDR2 is FQGNSA. The V segment lost 11 bases and the J segment 5 bases; nucleotides outside the gene matches: 15. The length of the CDR3 is 15 residues. CDR3 nucleotides: TGTGCCGGTGGCGAGGACAGGAGGATCCACAATGAGCAGTTCTTC. Its translation is CAGGEDRRIHNEQFF.

Ten or more counts support this clonotype. The chain recombines TRBV18 with TRBJ2-5; D may be TRBD1 or TRBD2 (5 bases each). The germline V gene has CDR1 KGHSH and CDR2 LQKENI. V dropped 5 bases and J dropped 2 bases, with 12 bases sitting between them. The CDR3 consists of 14 residues. The CDR3 bases are TGTGCCAGCTCAATGGGACGGGAACAAGAGACCCAGTACTTC. The encoded protein is CASSMGREQETQYF.

Regarding this clonotype: A read error is possible here, since a much larger clone lies one base away. The rearrangement links TRBV20-1 to TRBJ1-6; maybe TRBD1 (5 bases). V gave up 4 bases and J gave up 6 bases, with 16 bases separating them. The CDR3 consists of 15 residues. Germline CDR1 and CDR2: DFQATT and SNEGSKA (reference sequence). CDR3 protein: CSAMTEPLTNSPLHF. The CDR3 coding sequence is TGCAGTGCTATGACAGAGCCGCTGACTAATTCACCCCTCCACTTT.

There are many counts of this clonotype. The chain has TRBV7-9 and TRBJ2-7, with a weak D call TRBD2 (5 bases). The CDR3 consists of 13 residues. Per the germline V gene, CDR1 is SEHNR and CDR2 is FQNEAQ (reference sequence). V lost 5 bases to trimming and J lost 3 bases, with 11 bases between them. The CDR3 loop reads CASSLRGNYEQYF. The CDR3 region has the DNA TGTGCCAGCAGCCTCCGGGGAAACTACGAGCAGTACTTC.

This chain uses TRBV18 with TRBJ2-3; 7 bases match TRBD1. This CDR3 is built from 16 residues. Unmatched junction bases numbered 9, after V lost 0 bases and J lost 6 bases. Germline values: CDR1 KGHSH, CDR2 LQKENI. CDR3 bases: TGTGCCAGCTCACCACCTAAGACAGGGCTGAAGGATACGCAGTATTTT. Its translation is CASSPPKTGLKDTQYF.

The chain recombines TRBV5-1 with TRBJ1-1; the D gene is possibly TRBD1 (5 bases). The V and J ends lost 0 bases and 8 bases respectively, with 14 bases between them. The CDR3 totals 14 residues. The V gene's germline CDR1 is SGHRS and CDR2 YFSETQ. The CDR3 DNA is TGCGCCAGCAGCTTGGGAGGAGGGACCTCGGAAGCTTTCTTT. It yields the protein CASSLGGGTSEAFF.

This clonotype has at least ten counts. V and J are TRBV5-1 and TRBJ2-3, with D perhaps matching TRBD2 (6 bases). This CDR3 spans 14 amino acids. V was clipped by 4 bases and J by 6 bases, with 15 bases between them. The V gene's germline CDR1 is SGHRS and CDR2 YFSETQ. Here the CDR3 reads CASSAGGPWDTQYF. CDR3 in DNA: TGCGCCAGCAGCGCCGGGGGACCGTGGGATACGCAGTATTTT.

Only a few counts were recorded for this clonotype. The CDR3 reads CASSTRRDRGEKLFF. Written as DNA, the CDR3 is TGTGCCAGCAGCACTCGAAGGGACAGGGGTGAAAAACTGTTTTTT. The chain recombines TRBV7-2 with TRBJ1-4; 10 bases match TRBD1. Germline values: CDR1 SGHTA, CDR2 FQGNSA. Unmatched junction bases numbered 7, after V lost 5 bases and J lost 7 bases. The CDR3 contains 15 residues.

This clonotype was counted between two and nine times. J is TRBJ2-3 and V is TRBV6-5; the match to TRBD2 covers 10 bases. With 0 bases clipped from V and 5 bases from J, the junction kept 8 bases outside the gene matches. The CDR3 runs 17 residues. Germline lookup yields CDR1 MNHEY and CDR2 SVGAGI. The CDR3 DNA reads TGTGCCAGCAGTTACTCTCCATTAGCGGGAGGCGGAGATACGCAGTATTTT. Amino acid sequence: CASSYSPLAGGGDTQYF.

The sample holds many counts of this clonotype. This chain uses TRBV5-6 with TRBJ1-1, with 12 bases aligning to TRBD1. This CDR3 comprises 16 residues. In germline, CDR1 is SGHDT, CDR2 YYEEEE. Losses at the gene ends were 4 bases for V and 1 base for J; bases not matched to a gene: 5. CDR3 region: CASSGTGGLGNTEAFF. CDR3 DNA: TGTGCCAGCAGCGGGACAGGGGGCCTGGGGAACACTGAAGCTTTCTTT.

Ten or more counts support this clonotype. The chain carries TRBV7-9 and TRBJ2-1; no firm D call. The germline gives CDR1 SEHNR, CDR2 FQNEAQ (reference sequence). This CDR3 contains 16 residues. With 5 bases removed from V and 3 bases from J, the gap between germline ends came to 17 bases. CDR3 coding DNA: TGTGCCAGCAGCCCGCTGACACCGATCATCTACAATGAGCAGTTCTTC. Translation gives CASSPLTPIIYNEQFF.

This sequence joins TRBV28 and TRBJ1-2, with D maybe TRBD1 (5 bases). This CDR3 region has 12 residues. Germline CDR1 and CDR2: MDHEN and SYDVKM. The CDR3 DNA follows: TGTGCTGAAGGGGACGGGAACTATGGCTACACCTTC. This gives the protein CAEGDGNYGYTF.